The 19 T cell receptor beta chains below come from one sample, sequenced in a study of post-analysis software for immune sequencing data. Study conclusions and caveats: In patients, about 5 TRBV segments were more frequent than in controls, with TRBV5-6, TRBV5-1 and TRBV20-1 among them.

The antigens of these receptors remain unknown. Prepared libraries of TCR beta cDNA carried unique molecular identifiers. TCRdb itself ran the PCR reads through MiXCR, one entry per CDR3 protein. The sample lists about 820,000 distinct CDR3 sequences, approximately 53% occurring once. Sequenced: blood. The source of these receptors is a girl aged 10 to 17 with multiple sclerosis.

This clonotype was counted only a few times. The chain employs TRBV6-5 and TRBJ1-2; 7 nucleotides match TRBD1. CDR1 and CDR2 from the germline V gene are MNHEY and SVGAGI. With 6 bases clipped from V and 5 bases from J, the junction kept 12 bases outside the gene matches. This CDR3 has 15 amino acids. CDR3 nucleotides: TGTGCCAGCAGCCGCAACGGACAGGAGAATTATGGCTACACCTTC. Translating it yields CASSRNGQENYGYTF.

The V and J genes are TRBV20-1 and TRBJ1-5, with a possible D match to TRBD1 (6 bases). Germline-derived CDR1 and CDR2 are DFQATT and SNEGSKA (reference sequence). This CDR3 is 14 amino acids long. Trimming removed 3 bases at V and 1 base at J, with 10 bases between. The CDR3 is CSARAQGSNQPQHF. The CDR3 DNA is TGCAGTGCTAGGGCCCAGGGGAGCAATCAGCCCCAGCATTTT.

The chain recombines TRBV29-1 with TRBJ2-5; D is ambiguous. CDR3 length: 12 amino acids. In germline, CDR1 is SQVTM, CDR2 ANQGSEA. Trimming took off 3 bases at V and 2 bases at J, with 7 bases between the two ends. This chain's CDR3 is CSVEQAQETQYF. The CDR3 bases are TGCAGCGTTGAGCAGGCTCAAGAGACCCAGTACTTC.

The V and J genes are TRBV12-3 or TRBV12-4 and TRBJ2-7; the D is unclear. The CDR3 loop spans 14 amino acids. With 4 bases removed from V and 0 bases from J, the gap between germline ends came to 10 bases. CDR3 amino acids: CASSSRIGSYEQYF. In DNA, the CDR3 is TGTGCCAGCAGTTCTCGTATAGGCTCCTACGAGCAGTACTTC.

The genes are TRBV12-3 or TRBV12-4 and TRBJ2-5, with 11 positions matching TRBD2. This CDR3 comprises 19 residues. The trim removed 5 bases at V and 5 bases at J, leaving 19 bases unmatched. The CDR3 region has the DNA TGTGCCAGCAGTGCGCAAATGGGACTAGCGGAGGATTTTTTGGAGACCCAGTACTTC. Translation: CASSAQMGLAEDFLETQYF.

This rearrangement joins TRBV27 to TRBJ2-7, with TRBD2 matching 10 bases. V lost 6 bases, J lost 3 bases, and 8 bases stayed unmatched. There are 15 residues in the CDR3. The germline CDR1 and CDR2 sequences are MNHEY and SMNVEV (reference sequence). CDR3 nucleotide sequence: TGTGCCAGCAGGACAGGGACTAGCGAGCGCTACGAGCAGTACTTC. It translates to CASRTGTSERYEQYF.

The J gene is TRBJ2-7, the V gene TRBV18; D is unclear. Germline CDR1 reads KGHSH; CDR2 reads LQKENI. The CDR3 spans 13 residues. V was trimmed by 1 base and J by 3 bases, leaving 7 bases between them. The CDR3 DNA reads as TGTGCCAGCTCACCACAGCACAGCTACGAGCAGTACTTC. It is translated as CASSPQHSYEQYF.

This rearrangement joins TRBV7-6 to TRBJ2-1, with no clear D. CDR1 SGHVS and CDR2 FNYEAQ come from the germline V gene. The CDR3 spans 11 residues. V was clipped by 7 bases and J by 9 bases, with 10 bases between them. CDR3 DNA: TGTGCCAGCAACTCAGGCCGTGAGCAGTTCTTC. Protein product: CASNSGREQFF.

The V and J genes are TRBV6-5 and TRBJ2-3, with unresolved D. The length of the CDR3 is 15 residues. The V end lost 5 bases, the J end lost 5 bases, and 17 bases lay between the germline ends. Germline V gene sequence: CDR1 MNHEY, CDR2 SVGAGI. The CDR3, as DNA: TGTGCCAGCAGTCACGCCGAGAGGCCGGGAGATACGCAGTATTTT. This encodes CASSHAERPGDTQYF.

The V gene is TRBV7-2, the J gene TRBJ2-1; 9 positions agree with TRBD2. The V gene end was trimmed by 4 bases and the J gene end by 7 bases; junction bases not matched to a gene: 8. CDR3 size: 15 residues. From germline, CDR1 is SGHTA and CDR2 FQGNSA. The CDR3 DNA sequence: TGTGCCAGCAGCTGGACCGGGACTAGCACTAATGAGCAGTTCTTC. This sequence encodes CASSWTGTSTNEQFF.

The rearrangement links TRBV12-3 or TRBV12-4 to TRBJ2-5, with TRBD1 matching 10 bases. V gave up 4 bases and J gave up 1 base; unmatched junction bases: 9. CDR3 size: 17 residues. The CDR3 loop reads CASSSPWDRGGQETQYF. DNA of the CDR3: TGTGCCAGCAGTTCGCCGTGGGACAGGGGAGGCCAAGAGACCCAGTACTTC.

This rearrangement joins TRBV11-2 to TRBJ2-7; perhaps TRBD1 as D (5 bases). CDR1 SGHAT and CDR2 FQNNGV come from the germline V gene. Trimming left V 5 bases short and J 6 bases short, with 17 bases between. The CDR3 has 14 residues. The CDR3 sequence: CASSPMTVSGEQYF. The CDR3 DNA reads as TGTGCCAGCAGCCCAATGACAGTTTCGGGCGAGCAGTACTTC.

Here the CDR3 DNA reads TGCGCCAGCAGCCCACAGGCCTCTGGAAACACCATATATTTT. Translated, it gives CASSPQASGNTIYF. The chain employs TRBV5-1 and TRBJ1-3; TRBD1 might be the D (5 bases). The CDR3 contains 14 residues. The germline gives CDR1 SGHRS, CDR2 YFSETQ. Trimming took 4 bases from V and 0 from J, leaving 8 bases between them.

V and J are TRBV3-1 and TRBJ1-5; D is uncertain. CDR3 size: 14 residues. The germline gives CDR1 LGHDT, CDR2 YNNKEL (reference sequence). Trimming removed 4 bases at V and 3 bases at J, with 10 bases between. This CDR3 reads CASSRKINNQPQHF. The CDR3 region has the DNA TGTGCCAGCAGCCGAAAGATAAACAATCAGCCCCAGCATTTT.

J is TRBJ1-2 and V is TRBV6-5; maybe TRBD1 (6 bases). Germline values: CDR1 MNHEY, CDR2 SVGAGI. The V end lost 6 bases, the J end lost 5 bases, and 13 bases lay between the germline ends. This CDR3 spans 13 amino acids. CDR3 nucleotides: TGTGCCAGCAGAAAGACAGGCGTGTATGGCTACACCTTC. Translating gives CASRKTGVYGYTF.

This clonotype occurred a few times. This chain connects TRBV29-1 to TRBJ2-5; the match to TRBD1 covers 7 bases. CDR3 size: 14 residues. V was pared by 3 bases and J by 4 bases, with 8 bases of the junction left unmatched. Germline V CDR1 and CDR2: SQVTM, ANQGSEA. CDR3 sequence (DNA): TGCAGCGTTGAGGGGACAGTCCTGCTAGAGACCCAGTACTTC. Encoded protein: CSVEGTVLLETQYF.

The chain recombines TRBV7-9 with TRBJ1-2; D ambiguous. Germline CDR1 SEHNR, CDR2 FQNEAQ (reference sequence). With 0 bases removed from V and 2 bases from J, the gap between germline ends came to 10 bases. The CDR3 covers 15 residues. The CDR3 loop reads CASSLAISGNYGYTF. The CDR3, as DNA: TGTGCCAGCAGCTTAGCCATTTCAGGAAACTATGGCTACACCTTC.

This clonotype has more than one count but fewer than ten. V is TRBV29-1 and J is TRBJ2-7, with TRBD2 identical over 14 bases. The CDR3 consists of 14 residues. Germline CDR1 is SQVTM and CDR2 is ANQGSEA. V trimming: 6 bases; J trimming: 3 bases; junction bases outside the gene matches: 4. Written as DNA, the CDR3 is TGCAGCGTCCCCGGGACTAGCGGGAGCTACGAGCAGTACTTC. It encodes CSVPGTSGSYEQYF.

The V and J genes are TRBV20-1 and TRBJ2-7; D is uncertain. Germline V lookup: CDR1 DFQATT, CDR2 SNEGSKA (reference sequence). The CDR3 extends over 12 amino acids. The V and J ends lost 2 bases and 4 bases respectively, with 9 bases between them. CDR3 protein: CSARSDFYEQYF. The CDR3 region has the DNA TGCAGTGCTAGAAGCGACTTTTACGAGCAGTACTTC.